The rows below give T cell receptor beta chains drawn from one sample of a study of T cells after yellow fever vaccination. TCRdb reprocessed the 5' RACE reads via MiXCR and lists one record per CDR3 protein. The repertoire consists of approximately 510,000 distinct CDR3 sequences, with 20% to 25% occurring once and the leading ten covering roughly a sixth. The sequences come from PBMCs, collected approximately 22 days after the first yellow fever vaccination. The source is a man in his late teens or twenties who received the YFV17D yellow fever vaccine. Both conserved end residues are part of each CDR3. A D gene is named only where the DNA matches it firmly. Some rows have no size entry. The others give once, few or many, or a class for an expanded clone.

>TRBD2|16|TRBV4-1|TRBJ2-5|-
CASSQDPGTRGETQYF
TGCGCCAGCAGCCAGGACCCCGGGACTAGGGGAGAGACCCAGTACTTC
>-|13|TRBV27|TRBJ1-1|few
CASRQRDSTEAFF
TGTGCCAGCAGGCAGAGAGACAGCACTGAAGCTTTCTTT
>-|15|TRBV7-9|TRBJ2-7|few
CASSPPVGAPYEQYF
TGTGCCAGCAGCCCACCTGTGGGGGCCCCCTACGAGCAGTACTTC
>TRBD1|14|TRBV5-1|TRBJ2-5|-
CASSLGTGYETQYF
TGCGCCAGCAGCTTGGGGACAGGGTACGAGACCCAGTACTTC
>-|15|TRBV6-5|TRBJ2-3|-
CASSYSGELTDTQYF
TGTGCCAGCAGTTACTCTGGGGAGCTCACAGATACGCAGTATTTT
>TRBD1|13|TRBV6-5|TRBJ2-1|-
CASTGQGGSSEFF
TGTGCCAGCACCGGACAGGGAGGTTCTTCGGAGTTCTTC
>-|15|TRBV12-3/TRBV12-4|TRBJ1-5|many
CASSPRFSGNQPQHF
TGTGCCAGCAGTCCCCGTTTTTCAGGTAATCAGCCCCAGCATTTT
>-|15|TRBV5-1|TRBJ1-5|-
CASSQLGDSNQPQHF
TGCGCCAGCAGCCAGCTGGGGGATAGCAATCAGCCCCAGCATTTT
>-|11|TRBV3-1|TRBJ1-1|-
CASSQPPRAFF
TGTGCCAGCAGCCAACCCCCCCGAGCTTTCTTT
>-|14|TRBV5-1|TRBJ1-2|-
CASRPAGGAGGYTF
TGCGCCAGCAGGCCGGCTGGAGGGGCGGGTGGCTACACCTTC
>-|14|TRBV11-3|TRBJ2-5|once
CASSARESQETQYF
TGTGCCAGCAGCGCCAGAGAAAGCCAAGAGACCCAGTACTTC
>TRBD2|15|TRBV5-1|TRBJ2-1|few
CASSLVGRGGSEQFF
TGCGCCAGCAGCTTGGTTGGGCGGGGGGGCAGTGAGCAGTTCTTC
>-|15|TRBV27|TRBJ1-1|-
CASSLSKGMNTEAFF
TGTGCCAGCAGTTTATCAAAGGGAATGAACACTGAAGCTTTCTTT
>-|15|TRBV30|TRBJ2-2|few
CAWSLWTEEAGELFF
TGTGCCTGGAGTCTATGGACAGAGGAGGCCGGGGAGCTGTTTTTT
>TRBD1|14|TRBV6-1|TRBJ2-2|-
CASSTGGITGELFF
TGTGCCAGTTCGACAGGGGGTATCACCGGGGAGCTGTTTTTT
>-|14|TRBV19|TRBJ2-7|-
CASSMGHPLNEQYF
TGTGCCAGTAGTATGGGCCACCCGCTGAACGAGCAGTACTTC
>TRBD1|14|TRBV27|TRBJ1-2|many
CASSPRTGNYGYTF
TGTGCCAGCAGTCCCCGGACAGGGAACTATGGCTACACCTTC
>-|15|TRBV4-1|TRBJ1-1|-
CASSLMAQENTEAFF
TGCGCCAGCAGCCTTATGGCACAGGAGAACACTGAAGCTTTCTTT
>-|13|TRBV10-3|TRBJ2-5|few
CAISDRGSETQYF
TGTGCCATCAGTGATAGGGGGTCGGAGACCCAGTACTTC
>-|15|TRBV20-1|TRBJ1-3|many
CSARGGADSGNTIYF
TGCAGTGCTAGGGGGGGGGCAGACTCTGGAAACACCATATATTTT
>TRBD1|14|TRBV20-1|TRBJ1-1|-
CSARNRGGNTEAFF
TGCAGTGCTAGGAACAGGGGAGGAAACACTGAAGCTTTCTTT
>TRBD1|14|TRBV5-1|TRBJ2-2|few
CASIWQGATGELFF
TGCGCCAGCATTTGGCAGGGGGCCACCGGGGAGCTGTTTTTT
>TRBD2|14|TRBV12-3/TRBV12-4|TRBJ2-3|once
CASKKRGDTDTQYF
TGTGCCAGCAAAAAGCGGGGGGACACAGATACGCAGTATTTT
>-|13|TRBV20-1|TRBJ1-5|few
CSAKEQGGQPQHF
TGCAGTGCTAAGGAACAGGGCGGTCAGCCCCAGCATTTT
>TRBD1|16|TRBV4-1|TRBJ1-4|-
CASSQGGQGINEKLFF
TGCGCCAGCAGCCAAGGGGGACAGGGGATTAATGAAAAACTGTTTTTT
>TRBD2|16|TRBV5-1|TRBJ2-1|few
CASSSGWGGRGNEQFF
TGCGCCAGCAGCTCAGGCTGGGGGGGACGGGGCAATGAGCAGTTCTTC
>-|13|TRBV20-1|TRBJ2-7|-
CSARGPGTYEQYF
TGCAGTGCTAGGGGGCCTGGTACCTACGAGCAGTACTTC
>TRBD1|17|TRBV10-3|TRBJ1-2|-
CAISESRDRGFNYGYTF
TGTGCCATCAGTGAGTCGAGGGACAGGGGTTTTAACTATGGCTACACCTTC
>TRBD1|16|TRBV24-1|TRBJ2-3|few
CATSDPTGDSEDTQYF
TGTGCCACCAGTGATCCGACAGGGGACTCCGAAGATACGCAGTATTTT
>TRBD2|13|TRBV6-2/TRBV6-3|TRBJ2-5|many
CASRRGGFETQYF
TGTGCCAGCAGGCGGGGGGGCTTTGAGACCCAGTACTTC
>-|13|TRBV4-1|TRBJ2-1|few
CASSHPDSNEQFF
TGCGCCAGCAGCCATCCCGACTCCAATGAGCAGTTCTTC
>-|14|TRBV30|TRBJ2-7|few
CAWQRGDQVGEQYF
TGTGCCTGGCAAAGGGGGGACCAGGTTGGGGAGCAGTACTTC
>-|16|TRBV5-4|TRBJ2-1|once
CASSARGKESYNEQFF
TGTGCCAGCAGCGCCAGAGGGAAGGAGTCCTACAATGAGCAGTTCTTC
>-|16|TRBV9|TRBJ2-5|-
CASSVEGDTPQETQYF
TGTGCCAGCAGCGTAGAGGGGGACACCCCCCAAGAGACCCAGTACTTC
>-|14|TRBV2|TRBJ2-3|once
CASTEGLATDTQYF
TGTGCCAGCACCGAGGGGCTAGCAACAGATACGCAGTATTTT
>-|11|TRBV20-1|TRBJ1-2|-
CSARADYGYTF
TGCAGTGCCAGAGCTGACTATGGCTACACCTTC
>-|16|TRBV6-2/TRBV6-3|TRBJ1-5|-
CASSKIGTVDNQPQHF
TGTGCCAGCAGTAAGATCGGGACGGTCGATAATCAGCCCCAGCATTTT
>-|14|TRBV20-1|TRBJ2-3|few
CSTTSASSTDTQYF
TGCAGTACAACTTCAGCGTCTAGCACAGATACGCAGTATTTT
>-|15|TRBV7-2|TRBJ2-5|-
CASSLASTLQETQYF
TGTGCCAGCAGCTTAGCCTCAACACTACAAGAGACCCAGTACTTC
>TRBD1|16|TRBV6-1|TRBJ1-4|few
CASSRDRPLRREKLFF
TGTGCCAGCAGCCGGGACAGGCCACTGAGGCGGGAAAAACTGTTTTTT
>-|15|TRBV9|TRBJ2-2|-
CASSVLIQGTGELFF
TGTGCCAGCAGCGTACTCATCCAGGGGACCGGGGAGCTGTTTTTT